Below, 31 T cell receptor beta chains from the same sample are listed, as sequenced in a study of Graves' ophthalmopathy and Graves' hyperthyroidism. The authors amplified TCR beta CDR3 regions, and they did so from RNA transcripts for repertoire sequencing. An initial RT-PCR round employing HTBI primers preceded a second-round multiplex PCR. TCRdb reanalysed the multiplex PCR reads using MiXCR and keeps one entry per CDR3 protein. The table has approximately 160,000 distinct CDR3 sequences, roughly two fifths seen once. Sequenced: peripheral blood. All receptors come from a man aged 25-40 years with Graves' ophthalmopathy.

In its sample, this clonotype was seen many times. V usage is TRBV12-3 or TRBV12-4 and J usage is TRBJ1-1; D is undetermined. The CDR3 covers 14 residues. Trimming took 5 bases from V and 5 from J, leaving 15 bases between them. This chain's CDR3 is CASSPKMEGTEAFF. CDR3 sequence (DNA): TGTGCCAGCAGTCCCAAGATGGAGGGAACTGAAGCTTTCTTT.

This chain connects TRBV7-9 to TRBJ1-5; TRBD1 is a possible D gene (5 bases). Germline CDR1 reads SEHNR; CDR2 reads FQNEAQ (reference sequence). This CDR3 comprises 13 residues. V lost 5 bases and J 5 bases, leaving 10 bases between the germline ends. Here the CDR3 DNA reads TGTGCCAGCAGCAGGGACGGCTATCAGCCCCAGCATTTT. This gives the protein CASSRDGYQPQHF.

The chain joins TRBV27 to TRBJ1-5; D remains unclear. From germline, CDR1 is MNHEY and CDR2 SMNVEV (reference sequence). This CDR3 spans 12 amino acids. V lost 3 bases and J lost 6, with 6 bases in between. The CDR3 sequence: CASSFIGQPQHF. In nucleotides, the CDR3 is TGTGCCAGCAGTTTCATAGGTCAGCCCCAGCATTTT.

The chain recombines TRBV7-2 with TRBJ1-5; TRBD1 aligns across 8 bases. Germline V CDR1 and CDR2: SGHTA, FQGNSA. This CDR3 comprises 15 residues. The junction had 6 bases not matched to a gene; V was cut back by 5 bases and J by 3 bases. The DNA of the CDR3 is TGTGCCAGCAGCACTAGACAGGGGACCAATCAGCCCCAGCATTTT. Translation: CASSTRQGTNQPQHF.

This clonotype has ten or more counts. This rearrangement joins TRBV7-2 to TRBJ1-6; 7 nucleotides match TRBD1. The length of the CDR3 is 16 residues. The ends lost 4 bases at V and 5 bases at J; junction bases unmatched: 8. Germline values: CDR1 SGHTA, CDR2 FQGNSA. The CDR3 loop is CASSSETGPHNSPLHF. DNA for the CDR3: TGTGCCAGCAGCTCCGAGACAGGGCCGCATAATTCACCCCTCCACTTT.

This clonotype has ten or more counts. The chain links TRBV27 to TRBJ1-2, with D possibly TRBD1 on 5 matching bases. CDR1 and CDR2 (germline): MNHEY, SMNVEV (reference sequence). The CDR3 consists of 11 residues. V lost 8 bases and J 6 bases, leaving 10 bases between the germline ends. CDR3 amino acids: CASGRADGYTF. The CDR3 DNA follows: TGTGCCAGCGGCAGGGCGGATGGCTACACCTTC.

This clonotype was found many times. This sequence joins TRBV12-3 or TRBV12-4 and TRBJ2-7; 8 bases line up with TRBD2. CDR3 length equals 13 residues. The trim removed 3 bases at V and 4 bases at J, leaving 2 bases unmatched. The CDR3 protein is CASSFPGGYEQYF. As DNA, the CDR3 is TGTGCCAGCAGTTTCCCGGGAGGGTACGAGCAGTACTTC.

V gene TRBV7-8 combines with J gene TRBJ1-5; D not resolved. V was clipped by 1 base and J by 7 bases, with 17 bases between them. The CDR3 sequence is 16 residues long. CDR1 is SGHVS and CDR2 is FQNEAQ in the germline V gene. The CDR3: CASSLGFSWGHQPQHF. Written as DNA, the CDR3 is TGTGCCAGCAGCTTAGGCTTTTCCTGGGGTCACCAGCCCCAGCATTTT.

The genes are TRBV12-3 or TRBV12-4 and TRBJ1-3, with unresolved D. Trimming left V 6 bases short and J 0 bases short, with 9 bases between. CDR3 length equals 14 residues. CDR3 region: CASRGTYSGNTIYF. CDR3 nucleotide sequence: TGTGCCAGCAGAGGCACCTACTCTGGAAACACCATATATTTT.

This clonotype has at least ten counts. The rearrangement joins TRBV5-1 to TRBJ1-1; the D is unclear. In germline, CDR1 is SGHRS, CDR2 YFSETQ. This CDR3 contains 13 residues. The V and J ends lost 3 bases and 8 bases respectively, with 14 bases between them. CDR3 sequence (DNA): TGCGCCAGCAGCTACGCCCCGGATGGAGAAGCTTTCTTT. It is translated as CASSYAPDGEAFF.

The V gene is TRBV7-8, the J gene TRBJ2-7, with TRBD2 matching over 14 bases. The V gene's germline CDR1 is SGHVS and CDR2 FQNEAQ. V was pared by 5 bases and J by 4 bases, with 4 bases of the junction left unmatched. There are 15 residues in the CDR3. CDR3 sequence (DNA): TGTGCCAGCAGCATCAGGACTAGCGGGAGGTACGAGCAGTACTTC. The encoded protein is CASSIRTSGRYEQYF.

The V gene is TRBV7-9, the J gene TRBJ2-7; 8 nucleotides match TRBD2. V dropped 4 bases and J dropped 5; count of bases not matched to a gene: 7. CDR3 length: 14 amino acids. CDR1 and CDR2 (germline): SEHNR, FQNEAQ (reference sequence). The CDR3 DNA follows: TGTGCCAGCAGCTATAGCGGGACGGACGACGAGCAGTACTTC. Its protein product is CASSYSGTDDEQYF.

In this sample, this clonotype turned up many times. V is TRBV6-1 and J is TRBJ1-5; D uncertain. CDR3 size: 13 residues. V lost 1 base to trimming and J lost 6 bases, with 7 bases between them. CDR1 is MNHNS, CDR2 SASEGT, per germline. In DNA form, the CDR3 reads TGTGCCAGCAGTGAAGTTGAGGGTCAGCCCCAGCATTTT. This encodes CASSEVEGQPQHF.

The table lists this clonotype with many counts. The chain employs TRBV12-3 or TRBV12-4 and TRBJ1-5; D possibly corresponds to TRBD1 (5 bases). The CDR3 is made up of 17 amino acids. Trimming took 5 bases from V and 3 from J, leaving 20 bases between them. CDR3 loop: CASSPGDRPFNNQPQHF. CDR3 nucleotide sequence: TGTGCCAGCAGTCCGGGAGACAGACCCTTTAACAATCAGCCCCAGCATTTT.

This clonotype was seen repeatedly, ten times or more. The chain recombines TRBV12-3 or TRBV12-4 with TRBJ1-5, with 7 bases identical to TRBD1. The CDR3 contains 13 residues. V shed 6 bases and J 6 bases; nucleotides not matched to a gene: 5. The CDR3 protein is CASSRQGPQPQHF. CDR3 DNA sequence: TGTGCCAGCAGCCGACAGGGTCCTCAGCCCCAGCATTTT.

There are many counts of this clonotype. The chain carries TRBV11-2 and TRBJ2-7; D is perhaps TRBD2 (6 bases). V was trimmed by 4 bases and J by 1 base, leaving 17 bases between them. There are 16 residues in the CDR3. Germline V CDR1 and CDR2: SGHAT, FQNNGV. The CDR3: CASSSLGIAVSYEQYF. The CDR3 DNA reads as TGTGCCAGCAGCTCCTTGGGGATAGCGGTATCCTACGAGCAGTACTTC.

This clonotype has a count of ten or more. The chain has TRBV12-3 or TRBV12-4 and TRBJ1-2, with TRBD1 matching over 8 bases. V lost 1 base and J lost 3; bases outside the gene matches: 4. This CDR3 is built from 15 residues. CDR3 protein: CASSLGAGGDYGYTF. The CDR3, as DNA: TGTGCCAGCAGTTTAGGGGCAGGGGGCGACTATGGCTACACCTTC.

The DNA of the CDR3 is TGTGCCAGCAGTTTAGGCGAACAGACCCAGTACTTC. This translates into CASSLGEQTQYF. The genes are TRBV12-3 or TRBV12-4 and TRBJ2-5, with no clear D. The germline V and J ends were trimmed by 1 base and 6 bases, with 6 bases remaining between them. CDR3 length: 12 amino acids.

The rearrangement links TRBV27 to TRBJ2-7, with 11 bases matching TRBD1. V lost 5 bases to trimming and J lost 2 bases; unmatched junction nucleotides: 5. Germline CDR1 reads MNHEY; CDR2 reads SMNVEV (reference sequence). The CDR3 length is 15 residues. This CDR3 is CASSIADRGPYEQYF. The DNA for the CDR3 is TGTGCCAGCAGTATAGCGGACAGGGGGCCCTACGAGCAGTACTTC.

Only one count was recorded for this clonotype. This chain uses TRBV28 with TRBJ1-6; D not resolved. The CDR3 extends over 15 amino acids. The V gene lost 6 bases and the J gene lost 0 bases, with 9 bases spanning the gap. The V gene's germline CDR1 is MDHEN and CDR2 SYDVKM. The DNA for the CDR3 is TGTGCCAGCAGACGTGAAGGCTCCTATAATTCACCCCTCCACTTT. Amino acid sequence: CASRREGSYNSPLHF.

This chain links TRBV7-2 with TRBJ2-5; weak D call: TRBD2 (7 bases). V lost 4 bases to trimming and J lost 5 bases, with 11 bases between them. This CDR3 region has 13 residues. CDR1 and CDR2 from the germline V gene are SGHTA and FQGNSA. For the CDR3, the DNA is TGTGCCAGCAGCTCCGAGGGGGGGGAGACCCAGTACTTC. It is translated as CASSSEGGETQYF.

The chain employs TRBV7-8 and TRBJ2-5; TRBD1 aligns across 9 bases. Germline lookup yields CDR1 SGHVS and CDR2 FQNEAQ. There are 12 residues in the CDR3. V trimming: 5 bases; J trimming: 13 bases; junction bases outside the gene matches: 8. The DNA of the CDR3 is TGTGCCAGCAGCCTGAGGACAGGGGCCCTGTACTTC. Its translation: CASSLRTGALYF. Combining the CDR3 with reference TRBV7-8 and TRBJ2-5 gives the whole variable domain GAGVSQSPRYKVAKRGQDVALRCDPISGHVSLFWYQQALGQGPEFLTYFQNEAQLDKSGLPSDRFFAERPEGSVSTLKIQRTQQEDSAVYLCASSLRTGALYFGPGTRLLVL.

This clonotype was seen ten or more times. The CDR3 region is CASSPRTDANTGELFF. In DNA, the CDR3 is TGTGCCAGCAGTCCCCGGACAGACGCGAACACCGGGGAGCTGTTTTTT. V is TRBV12-3 or TRBV12-4 and J is TRBJ2-2; possible D gene TRBD1, 6 bases. The V end lost 5 bases, the J end lost 0 bases, and 13 bases lay between the germline ends. This CDR3 region has 16 residues.

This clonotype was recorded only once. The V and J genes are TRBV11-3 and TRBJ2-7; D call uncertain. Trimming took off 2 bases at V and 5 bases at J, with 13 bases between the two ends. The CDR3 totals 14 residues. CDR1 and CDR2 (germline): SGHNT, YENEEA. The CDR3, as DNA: TGTGCCAGCAGCTTATTTGGGGAATCGAACGAGCAGTACTTC. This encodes CASSLFGESNEQYF. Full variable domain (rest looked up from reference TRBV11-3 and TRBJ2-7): EAGVVQSPRYKIIEKKQPVAFWCNPISGHNTLYWYLQNLGQGPELLIRYENEEAVDDSQLPKDRFSAERLKGVDSTLKIQPAELGDSAVYLCASSLFGESNEQYFGPGTRLTVT.

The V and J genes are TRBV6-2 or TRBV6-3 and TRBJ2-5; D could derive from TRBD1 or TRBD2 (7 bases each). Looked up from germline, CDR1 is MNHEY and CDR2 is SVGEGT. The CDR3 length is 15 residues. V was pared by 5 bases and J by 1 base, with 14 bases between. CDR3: CASSRQGGTQETQYF. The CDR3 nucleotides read TGTGCCAGCAGTAGACAGGGAGGGACCCAAGAGACCCAGTACTTC.

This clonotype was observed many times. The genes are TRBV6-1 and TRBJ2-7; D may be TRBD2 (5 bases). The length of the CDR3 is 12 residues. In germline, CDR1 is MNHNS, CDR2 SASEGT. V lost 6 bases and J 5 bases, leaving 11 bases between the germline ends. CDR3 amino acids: CASRLGDNEQYF. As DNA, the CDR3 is TGTGCCAGCAGGCTCGGGGATAACGAGCAGTACTTC.

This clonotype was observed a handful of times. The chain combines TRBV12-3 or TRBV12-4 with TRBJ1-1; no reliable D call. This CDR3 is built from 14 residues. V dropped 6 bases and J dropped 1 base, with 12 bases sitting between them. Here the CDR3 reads CASSHSLENTEAFF. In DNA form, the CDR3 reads TGTGCCAGCAGCCATTCCTTAGAGAACACTGAAGCTTTCTTT.

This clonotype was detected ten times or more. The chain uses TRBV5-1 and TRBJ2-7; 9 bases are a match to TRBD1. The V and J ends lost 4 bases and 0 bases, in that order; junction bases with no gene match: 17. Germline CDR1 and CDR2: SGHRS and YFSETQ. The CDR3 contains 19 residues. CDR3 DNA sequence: TGCGCCAGCAGCCCGAAGGGGACAGGGCCCGGTTCTCCCTCCTACGAGCAGTACTTC. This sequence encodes CASSPKGTGPGSPSYEQYF.

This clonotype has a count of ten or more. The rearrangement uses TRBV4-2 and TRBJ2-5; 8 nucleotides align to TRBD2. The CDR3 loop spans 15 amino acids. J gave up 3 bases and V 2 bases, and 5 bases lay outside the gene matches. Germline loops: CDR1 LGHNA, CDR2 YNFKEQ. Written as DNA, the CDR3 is TGTGCCAGCAGCCAACCACTAGCGGAAGAAGAGACCCAGTACTTC. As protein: CASSQPLAEEETQYF.

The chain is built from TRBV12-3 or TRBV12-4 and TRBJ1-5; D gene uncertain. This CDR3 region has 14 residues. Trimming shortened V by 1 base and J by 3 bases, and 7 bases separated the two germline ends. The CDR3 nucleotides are TGTGCCAGCAGTTTAGGACGGGACAATCAGCCCCAGCATTTT. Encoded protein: CASSLGRDNQPQHF.

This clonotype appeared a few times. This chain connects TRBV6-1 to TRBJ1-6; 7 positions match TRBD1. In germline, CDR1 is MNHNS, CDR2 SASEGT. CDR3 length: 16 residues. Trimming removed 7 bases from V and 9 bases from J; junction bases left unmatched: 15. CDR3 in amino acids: CASTRDRTGIGSPLHF. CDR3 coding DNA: TGTGCCAGCACCAGGGACCGGACAGGAATAGGTTCACCCCTCCACTTT.